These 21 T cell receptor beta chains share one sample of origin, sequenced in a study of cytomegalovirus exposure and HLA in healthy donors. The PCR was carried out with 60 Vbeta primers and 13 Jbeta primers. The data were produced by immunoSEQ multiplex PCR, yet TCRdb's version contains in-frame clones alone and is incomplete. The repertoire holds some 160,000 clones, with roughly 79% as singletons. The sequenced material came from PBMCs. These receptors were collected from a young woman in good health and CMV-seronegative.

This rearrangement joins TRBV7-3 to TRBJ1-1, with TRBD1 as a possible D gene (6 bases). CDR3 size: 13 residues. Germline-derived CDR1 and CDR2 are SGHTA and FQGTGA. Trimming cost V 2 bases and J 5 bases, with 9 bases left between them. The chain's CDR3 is CASSLGQTTEAFF. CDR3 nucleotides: TGTGCCAGCAGCTTAGGACAGACGACTGAAGCTTTCTTT. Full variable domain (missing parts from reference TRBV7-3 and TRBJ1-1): GAGVSQTPSNKVTEKGKYVELRCDPISGHTALYWYRQSLGQGPEFLIYFQGTGAADDSGLPNDRFFAVRPEGSVSTLKIQRTERGDSAVYLCASSLGQTTEAFFGQGTRLTVV.

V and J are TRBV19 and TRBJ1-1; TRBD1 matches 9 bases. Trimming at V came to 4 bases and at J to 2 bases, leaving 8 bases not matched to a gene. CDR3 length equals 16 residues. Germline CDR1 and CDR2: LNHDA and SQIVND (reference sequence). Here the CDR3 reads CASSTGTGWFNTEAFF. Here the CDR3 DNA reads TGTGCCAGTAGTACTGGGACAGGGTGGTTCAACACTGAAGCTTTCTTT.

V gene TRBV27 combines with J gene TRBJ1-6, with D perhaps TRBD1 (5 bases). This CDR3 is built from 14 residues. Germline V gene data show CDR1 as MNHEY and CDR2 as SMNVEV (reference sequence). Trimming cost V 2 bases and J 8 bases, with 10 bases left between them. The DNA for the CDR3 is TGTGCCAGCAGTTTAGAGGGGAGGTATTCACCCCTCCACTTT. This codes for CASSLEGRYSPLHF.

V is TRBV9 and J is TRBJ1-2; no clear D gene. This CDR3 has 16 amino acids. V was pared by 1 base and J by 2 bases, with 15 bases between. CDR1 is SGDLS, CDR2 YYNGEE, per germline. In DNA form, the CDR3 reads TGTGCCAGCAGCGTAAACAGCTCTCCTGGGAACTATGGCTACACCTTC. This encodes CASSVNSSPGNYGYTF.

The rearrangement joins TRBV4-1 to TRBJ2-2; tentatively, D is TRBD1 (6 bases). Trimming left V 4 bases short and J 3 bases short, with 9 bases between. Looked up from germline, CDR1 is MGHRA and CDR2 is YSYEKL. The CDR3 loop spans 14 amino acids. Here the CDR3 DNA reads TGCGCCAGCAGCCCTTACAGGGACACCGGGGAGCTGTTTTTT. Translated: CASSPYRDTGELFF.

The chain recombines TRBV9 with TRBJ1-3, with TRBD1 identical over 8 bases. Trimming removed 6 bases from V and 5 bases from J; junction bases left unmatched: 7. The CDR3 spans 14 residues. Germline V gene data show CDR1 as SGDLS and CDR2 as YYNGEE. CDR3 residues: CASNPTGARNTIYF. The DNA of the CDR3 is TGTGCCAGCAACCCGACAGGGGCCAGAAACACCATATATTTT.

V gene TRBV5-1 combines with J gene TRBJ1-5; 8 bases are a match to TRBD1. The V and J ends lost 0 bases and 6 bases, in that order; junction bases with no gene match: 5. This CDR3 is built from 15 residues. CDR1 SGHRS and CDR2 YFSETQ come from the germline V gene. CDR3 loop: CASSLAGGKGQPQHF. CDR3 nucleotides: TGCGCCAGCAGCTTGGCAGGGGGCAAGGGTCAGCCCCAGCATTTT.

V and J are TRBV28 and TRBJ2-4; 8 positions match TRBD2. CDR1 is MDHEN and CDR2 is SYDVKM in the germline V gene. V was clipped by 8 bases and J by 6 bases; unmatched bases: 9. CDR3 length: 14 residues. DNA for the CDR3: TGTGCCAGCCGCCCGGGGGGGGTTGGAAACATTCAGTACTTC. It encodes CASRPGGVGNIQYF.

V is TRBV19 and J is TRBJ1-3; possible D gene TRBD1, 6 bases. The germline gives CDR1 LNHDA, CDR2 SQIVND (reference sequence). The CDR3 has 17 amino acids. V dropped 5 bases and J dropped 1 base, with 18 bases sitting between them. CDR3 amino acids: CASSFLDRLGSGNTIYF. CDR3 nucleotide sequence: TGTGCCAGTAGTTTTTTAGACAGGTTGGGATCTGGAAACACCATATATTTT.

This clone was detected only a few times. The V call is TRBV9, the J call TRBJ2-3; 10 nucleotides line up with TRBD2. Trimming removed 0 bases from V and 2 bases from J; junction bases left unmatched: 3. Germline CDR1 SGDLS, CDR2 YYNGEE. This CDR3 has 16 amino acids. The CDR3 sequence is CASSVGAGGNTDTQYF. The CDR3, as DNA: TGTGCCAGCAGCGTAGGAGCGGGGGGGAACACAGATACGCAGTATTTT.

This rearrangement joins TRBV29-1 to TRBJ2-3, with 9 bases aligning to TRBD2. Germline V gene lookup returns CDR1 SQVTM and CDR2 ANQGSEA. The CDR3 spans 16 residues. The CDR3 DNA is TGCACCTACACCGACCGAACTAGCGGGCTCACAGATACGCAGTATTTT. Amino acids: CTYTDRTSGLTDTQYF.

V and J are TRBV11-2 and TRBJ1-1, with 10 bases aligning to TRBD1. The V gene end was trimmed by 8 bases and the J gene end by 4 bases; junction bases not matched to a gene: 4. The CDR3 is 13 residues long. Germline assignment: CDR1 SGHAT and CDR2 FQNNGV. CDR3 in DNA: TGTGCCAGCTCGGGACAGGGGATCACTGAAGCTTTCTTT. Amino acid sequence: CASSGQGITEAFF.

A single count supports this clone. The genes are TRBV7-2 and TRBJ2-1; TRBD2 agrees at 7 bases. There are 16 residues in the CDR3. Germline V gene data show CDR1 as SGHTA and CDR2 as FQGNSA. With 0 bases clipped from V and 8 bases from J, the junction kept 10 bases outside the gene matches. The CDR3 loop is CASSLATGTKVHEQFF. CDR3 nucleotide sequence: TGTGCCAGCAGCTTAGCGACCGGGACTAAGGTTCATGAGCAGTTCTTC.

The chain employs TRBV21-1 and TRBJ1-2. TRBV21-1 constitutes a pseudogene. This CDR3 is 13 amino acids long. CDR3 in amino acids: CASSKLEGLCYTF. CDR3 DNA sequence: TGTGCCAGCAGCAAATTGGAGGGCCTGTGCTACACCTTC.

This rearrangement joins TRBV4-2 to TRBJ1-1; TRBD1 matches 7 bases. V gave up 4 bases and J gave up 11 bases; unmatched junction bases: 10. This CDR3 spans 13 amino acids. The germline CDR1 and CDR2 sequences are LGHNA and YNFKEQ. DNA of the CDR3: TGTGCCAGCAGCCTCGAGACAGGGATGTACGCTTTCTTT. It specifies CASSLETGMYAFF.

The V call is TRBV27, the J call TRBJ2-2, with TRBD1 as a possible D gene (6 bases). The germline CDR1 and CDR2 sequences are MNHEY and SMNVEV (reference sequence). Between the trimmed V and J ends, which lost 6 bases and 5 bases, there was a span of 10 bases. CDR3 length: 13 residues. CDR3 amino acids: CASRRTDTGELFF. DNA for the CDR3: TGTGCCAGCAGACGGACAGATACCGGGGAGCTGTTTTTT.

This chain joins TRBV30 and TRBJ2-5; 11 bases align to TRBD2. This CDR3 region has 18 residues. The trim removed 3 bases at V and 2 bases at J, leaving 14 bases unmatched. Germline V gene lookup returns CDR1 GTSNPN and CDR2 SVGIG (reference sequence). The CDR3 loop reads CAWSGGRLAGGKQETQYF. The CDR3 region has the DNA TGTGCCTGGAGCGGGGGGCGGCTAGCGGGGGGAAAACAAGAGACCCAGTACTTC.

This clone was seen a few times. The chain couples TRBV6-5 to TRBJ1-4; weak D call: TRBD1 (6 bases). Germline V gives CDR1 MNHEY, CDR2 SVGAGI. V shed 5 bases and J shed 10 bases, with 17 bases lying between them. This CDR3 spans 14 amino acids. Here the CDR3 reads CASSKDGVRGKLFF. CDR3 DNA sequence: TGTGCCAGCAGTAAGGACGGCGTCAGGGGAAAACTGTTTTTT.

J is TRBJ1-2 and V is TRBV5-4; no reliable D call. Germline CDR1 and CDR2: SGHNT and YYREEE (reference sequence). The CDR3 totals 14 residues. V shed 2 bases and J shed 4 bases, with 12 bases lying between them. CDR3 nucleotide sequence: TGTGCCAGCAGCTTATCAGTCCCTGGCTATGGCTACACCTTC. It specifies CASSLSVPGYGYTF.

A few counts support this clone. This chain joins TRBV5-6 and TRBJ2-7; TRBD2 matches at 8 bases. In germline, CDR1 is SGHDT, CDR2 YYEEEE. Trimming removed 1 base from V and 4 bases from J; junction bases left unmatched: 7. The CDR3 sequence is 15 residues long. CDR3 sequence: CASSLSVGGGYEQYF. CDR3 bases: TGTGCCAGCAGCTTGAGTGTCGGGGGGGGGTACGAGCAGTACTTC.

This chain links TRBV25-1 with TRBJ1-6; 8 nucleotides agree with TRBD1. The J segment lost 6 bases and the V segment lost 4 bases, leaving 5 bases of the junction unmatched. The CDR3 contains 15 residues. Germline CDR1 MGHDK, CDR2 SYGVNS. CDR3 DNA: TGTGCCAGCAGTGGCGGGACAGGCCCTAATTCACCCCTCCACTTT. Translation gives CASSGGTGPNSPLHF.